Listed here are 2 T cell receptor beta chains from one sample, sequenced in a study of blood T cell repertoires in COVID-19. Repertoires were generated with immunoSEQ multiplex PCR, while TCRdb's copy carries only in-frame clones and drops some. The table records about 160,000 clones, around 77% of them present only once. The sequenced sample consisted of peripheral blood. The receptors shown here come from a man in his sixties or seventies with acute or convalescent COVID-19.

V usage is TRBV12-5 and J usage is TRBJ1-1; a weak D match, TRBD1 (5 bases). CDR3 length: 16 amino acids. Germline loops: CDR1 LGHNT, CDR2 FRNRAP. Between the trimmed V and J ends, which lost 0 bases and 1 base, there was a span of 12 bases. In DNA form, the CDR3 reads TGTGCTAGTGGTTTGGTACTCGGGGGTACGAACACTGAAGCTTTCTTT. It translates to CASGLVLGGTNTEAFF.

V is TRBV28 and J is TRBJ2-7; possible D gene TRBD2, 7 bases. The CDR3 loop spans 16 amino acids. CDR1 and CDR2 (germline): MDHEN, SYDVKM. The V end lost 4 bases, the J end lost 7 bases, and 23 bases lay between the germline ends. CDR3 DNA sequence: TGTGCCAGCAGTTCAATGGCGGGGGCCCCGAGGGGGGAGCAGTACTTC. Protein sequence: CASSSMAGAPRGEQYF.